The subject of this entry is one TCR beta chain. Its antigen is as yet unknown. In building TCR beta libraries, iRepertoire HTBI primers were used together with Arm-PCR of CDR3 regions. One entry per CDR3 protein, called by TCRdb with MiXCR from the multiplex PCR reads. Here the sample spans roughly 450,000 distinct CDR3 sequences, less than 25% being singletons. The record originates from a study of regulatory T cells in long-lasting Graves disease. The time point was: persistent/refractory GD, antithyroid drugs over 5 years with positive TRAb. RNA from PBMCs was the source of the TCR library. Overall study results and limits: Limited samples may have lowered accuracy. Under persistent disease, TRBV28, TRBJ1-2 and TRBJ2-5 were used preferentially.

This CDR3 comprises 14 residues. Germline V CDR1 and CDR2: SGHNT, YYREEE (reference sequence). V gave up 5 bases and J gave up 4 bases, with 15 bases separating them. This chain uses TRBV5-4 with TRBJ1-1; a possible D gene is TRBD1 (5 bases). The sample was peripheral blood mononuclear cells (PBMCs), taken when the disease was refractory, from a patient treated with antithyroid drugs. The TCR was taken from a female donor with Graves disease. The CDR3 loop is CASSIIREGTEAFF. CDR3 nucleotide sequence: TGTGCCAGCAGTATCATCAGGGAAGGCACTGAAGCTTTCTTT.